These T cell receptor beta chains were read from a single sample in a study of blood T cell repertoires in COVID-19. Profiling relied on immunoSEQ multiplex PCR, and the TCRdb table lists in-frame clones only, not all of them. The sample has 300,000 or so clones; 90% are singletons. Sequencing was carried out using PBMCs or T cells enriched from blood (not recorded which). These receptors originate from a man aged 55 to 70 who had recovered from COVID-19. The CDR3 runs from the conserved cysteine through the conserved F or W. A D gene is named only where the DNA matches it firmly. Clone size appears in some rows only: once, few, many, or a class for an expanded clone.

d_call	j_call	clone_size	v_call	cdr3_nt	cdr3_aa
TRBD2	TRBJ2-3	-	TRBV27	TGTGCCAGCAGTCTCTATGGACTAGCGGGGAGCACAGATACGCAGTATTTT	CASSLYGLAGSTDTQYF
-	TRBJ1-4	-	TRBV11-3	TGTGCCAGCAGCTCTCGGGACTCCGGAACTAATGAAAAACTGTTTTTT	CASSSRDSGTNEKLFF
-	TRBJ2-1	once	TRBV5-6	TGTGCCAGCAGCTCGGACTATTACAATGAGCAGTTCTTC	CASSSDYYNEQFF
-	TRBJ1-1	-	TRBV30	TGTGCCTGGAGTGTGATCCACAGCTACGAAGCTTTCTTT	CAWSVIHSYEAFF
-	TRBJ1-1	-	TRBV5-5	TGTGCCACCCAACCCGGGACTATGAACACTGAAGCTTTCTTT	CATQPGTMNTEAFF
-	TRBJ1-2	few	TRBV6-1	TGTGCCAGCAGTGAAGGTGTCCGGACAATCGGTGGCTACACCTTC	CASSEGVRTIGGYTF
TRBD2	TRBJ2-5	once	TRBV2	TGTGCCAGCAGTGGGACTAGCTCTAACCAAGAGACCCAGTACTTC	CASSGTSSNQETQYF
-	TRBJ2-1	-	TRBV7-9	TGTGCCAGCAGCTTTGGCGGGGCCTCACTCCATGAGCAGTTCTTC	CASSFGGASLHEQFF
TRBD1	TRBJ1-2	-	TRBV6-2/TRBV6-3	TGTGCCAGCAGTTACTCAGGGACAGACTATGGCTACACCTTC	CASSYSGTDYGYTF
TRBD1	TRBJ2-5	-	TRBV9	TGTGCCAGCAGCCTGAGACAGGGGGGAGAGACCCAGTACTTC	CASSLRQGGETQYF
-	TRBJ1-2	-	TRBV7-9	TGTGCCAGCAGTCTGGGCCTTTTTTATGGCTACACCTTC	CASSLGLFYGYTF
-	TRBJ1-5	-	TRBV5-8	TGTGCCAGCAGCTTGTGGGCAGGCGACAATCAGCCCCAGCATTTT	CASSLWAGDNQPQHF